The 21 T cell receptor beta chains listed next were all sequenced from one sample in a study of neurological immune-mediated disorders. In TCRdb, the 5' RACE reads were re-called with MiXCR into one record per CDR3 protein. This sample yields about 24,000 distinct CDR3 sequences, of which about an eighth are seen a single time; 15% to 20% belongs to the top ten. The sequenced material came from PBMCs. The origin of the receptors is a middle-aged woman with HTLV-1-associated myelopathy (HAM/TSP).

This clonotype appeared many times. The chain is built from TRBV9 and TRBJ1-4; no reliable D call. Deletions cut 0 bases from V and 0 bases from J, with 9 bases between. Germline V gives CDR1 SGDLS, CDR2 YYNGEE. This CDR3 is built from 16 residues. The chain's CDR3 is CASSVGEAATNEKLFF. The CDR3 DNA is TGTGCCAGCAGCGTAGGCGAGGCCGCAACTAATGAAAAACTGTTTTTT.

This clonotype was detected many times. V is TRBV5-4 and J is TRBJ2-3, with 14 positions matching TRBD2. Per germline, CDR1 SGHNT and CDR2 YYREEE (reference sequence). The CDR3 runs to 19 residues. V lost 5 bases, J lost 6 bases, and 17 bases stayed unmatched. The CDR3 DNA reads as TGTGCCAGCAGGGCGCCCGGGACTAGCGGGGGAAATCCTACGGATACGCAGTATTTT. This translates into CASRAPGTSGGNPTDTQYF.

Ten or more counts support this clonotype. The chain recombines TRBV6-6 with TRBJ1-3; D gene uncertain. The length of the CDR3 is 16 residues. In germline, CDR1 is MNHNY, CDR2 SVGAGI (reference sequence). The ends were cut back, 5 bases at V and 0 bases at J, with 14 bases in the middle. CDR3 in amino acids: CASSPQYPSSGNTIYF. DNA of the CDR3: TGTGCCAGCAGTCCACAGTATCCGAGCTCTGGAAACACCATATATTTT.

This clonotype was seen repeatedly, ten times or more. The chain joins TRBV6-2 or TRBV6-3 to TRBJ1-5; TRBD1 matches 9 bases. CDR1 and CDR2 from the germline V gene are MNHEY and SVGEGT. The J segment lost 6 bases and the V segment lost 9 bases, leaving 9 bases of the junction unmatched. There are 14 residues in the CDR3. The CDR3 region is CASKGDRVGQPQHF. The CDR3 region has the DNA TGTGCCAGTAAAGGGGACAGGGTCGGTCAGCCCCAGCATTTT.

This clonotype was seen many times. The chain is built from TRBV5-1 and TRBJ1-1; tentative D call: TRBD1 (6 bases). V was cut by 2 bases and J by 2 bases, with 10 bases left in between. Germline V CDR1 and CDR2: SGHRS, YFSETQ. The CDR3 totals 14 residues. The DNA for the CDR3 is TGCGCCAGCAGCTTTGCCAGGGGTAACACTGAAGCTTTCTTT. It encodes CASSFARGNTEAFF.

This clonotype was counted ten times or more. DNA for the CDR3: TGTGCCAGCACCCCAGCGGGGGAGGGGACCCAGTACTTC. The encoded protein is CASTPAGEGTQYF. J is TRBJ2-5 and V is TRBV2, with 8 bases identical to TRBD2. Germline V gene lookup returns CDR1 SNHLY and CDR2 FYNNEI. V lost 7 bases to trimming and J lost 7 bases; unmatched junction nucleotides: 8. The CDR3 covers 13 residues.

This clonotype was seen many times. The V gene is TRBV28, the J gene TRBJ2-7, with 9 bases lining up with TRBD1. CDR1 and CDR2 from the germline V gene are MDHEN and SYDVKM. This CDR3 contains 15 residues. V lost 4 bases to trimming and J lost 2 bases; unmatched junction nucleotides: 6. CDR3 sequence reads: CASSSTGTGTYEQYF. The CDR3 DNA follows: TGTGCCAGCAGTTCAACCGGGACAGGGACCTACGAGCAGTACTTC. The complete variable domain, with remaining parts taken from reference TRBV28 and TRBJ2-7, reads DVKVTQSSRYLVKRTGEKVFLECVQDMDHENMFWYRQDPGLGLRLIYFSYDVKMKEKGDIPEGYSVSREKKERFSLILESASTNQTSMYLCASSSTGTGTYEQYFGPGTRLTVT.

In its sample, this clonotype was seen many times. The chain couples TRBV5-1 to TRBJ2-7, with D unclear. Trimming took 1 base from V and 6 from J, leaving 8 bases between them. Looked up from germline, CDR1 is SGHRS and CDR2 is YFSETQ. This CDR3 has 12 residues. CDR3 bases: TGCGCCAGCAGCTTGAGGTTTCGCGAGCAGTACTTC. The encoded protein is CASSLRFREQYF.

This clonotype was recorded at least ten times. The chain joins TRBV15 to TRBJ2-1; no clear D gene. CDR1 and CDR2 (germline): LNHNV, YYDKDF (reference sequence). With 1 base removed from V and 2 bases from J, the gap between germline ends came to 12 bases. The CDR3 runs 16 residues. CDR3 bases: TGTGCCACCAGCAGAGTTTCCGACAAGGCCTACAATGAGCAGTTCTTC. The encoded protein is CATSRVSDKAYNEQFF.

Many counts were recorded for this clonotype. The CDR3 DNA reads TGCAGTGCTAAGATGGCGCTAGCGGGAGGCTACGAGCAGTACTTC. Protein: CSAKMALAGGYEQYF. The J gene is TRBJ2-7, the V gene TRBV20-1, with 11 bases matching TRBD2. CDR3 length equals 15 residues. Unmatched junction bases numbered 8, after V lost 4 bases and J lost 3 bases. CDR1 is DFQATT and CDR2 is SNEGSKA in the germline V gene (reference sequence).

The sample holds many counts of this clonotype. The rearrangement links TRBV29-1 to TRBJ2-1; D unresolved. The CDR3 loop spans 11 amino acids. V lost 0 bases to trimming and J lost 10 bases, with 7 bases between them. The V gene's germline CDR1 is SQVTM and CDR2 ANQGSEA. DNA for the CDR3: TGCAGCGTTGAAGAGCACCGCGAGCAGTTCTTC. Translated: CSVEEHREQFF.

This clonotype showed up many times. This rearrangement joins TRBV10-3 to TRBJ1-1, with 9 bases aligning to TRBD1. The CDR3 is made up of 14 amino acids. Unmatched junction bases numbered 6, after V lost 3 bases and J lost 7 bases. Per the germline V gene, CDR1 is ENHRY and CDR2 is SYGVKD. CDR3 bases: TGTGCCATCAGTGATCCGACAGGGGGTAATGAAGCTTTCTTT. It yields the protein CAISDPTGGNEAFF.

As for this clonotype: One end of the junction fails to match germline, which may point to a read error. This chain links TRBV18 with TRBJ2-2; a possible D gene is TRBD2 (5 bases). From germline, CDR1 is KGHSH and CDR2 LQKENI. The CDR3 is 15 amino acids. As DNA, the CDR3 is TGTGTCAGCTCACCTAGACATGAACGCACCGGGGATCTGTTTTTT. The encoded protein is CVSSPRHERTGDLFF.

V usage is TRBV7-6 and J usage is TRBJ2-2, with D tentatively TRBD1 (6 bases). Trimming shortened V by 1 base and J by 0 bases, and 12 bases separated the two germline ends. Germline CDR1 reads SGHVS; CDR2 reads FNYEAQ. This CDR3 has 17 residues. CDR3 DNA: TGTGCCAGCAGCTTAGGACGCTGGACAGCGAACACCGGGGAGCTGTTTTTT. This sequence encodes CASSLGRWTANTGELFF.

This clonotype was seen at least ten times. The CDR3 protein is CASSYTDYGYTF. The CDR3 DNA sequence: TGTGCCAGCAGTTACACCGACTATGGCTACACCTTC. J is TRBJ1-2 and V is TRBV6-2 or TRBV6-3; D gene ambiguous. The V and J ends lost 2 bases and 3 bases respectively, with 4 bases between them. CDR3 size: 12 residues. The germline gives CDR1 MNHEY, CDR2 SVGEGT.

In its sample, this clonotype was seen many times. The rearrangement uses TRBV20-1 and TRBJ2-5, with TRBD1 as a possible D gene (6 bases). Germline V gives CDR1 DFQATT, CDR2 SNEGSKA (reference sequence). The CDR3 length is 14 residues. V was shortened by 6 bases and J by 6 bases, with 20 bases between the two germline ends. The CDR3 bases are TGCAGTGCCCCACCCGAGACAGGTTTAAAGACCCAGTACTTC. It translates to CSAPPETGLKTQYF.

This clonotype was seen repeatedly, ten times or more. The rearrangement joins TRBV7-9 to TRBJ1-4, with 8 bases lining up with TRBD1. The CDR3 loop spans 19 amino acids. Per the germline V gene, CDR1 is SEHNR and CDR2 is FQNEAQ (reference sequence). V gave up 5 bases and J gave up 0 bases; unmatched junction bases: 14. The chain's CDR3 is CASSGWVGQEEATNEKLFF. DNA for the CDR3: TGTGCCAGCAGCGGGTGGGTGGGACAGGAGGAAGCAACTAATGAAAAACTGTTTTTT.

This clonotype was counted at least ten times. This chain uses TRBV5-1 with TRBJ2-3, with 7 bases lining up with TRBD1. V trimming: 1 base; J trimming: 2 bases; junction bases outside the gene matches: 10. This CDR3 region has 17 residues. CDR1 and CDR2 (germline): SGHRS, YFSETQ. The CDR3 here is CASSLTPTGSPTDTQYF. CDR3 coding DNA: TGCGCCAGCAGCTTGACCCCGACAGGGTCCCCCACAGATACGCAGTATTTT.

About this clonotype itself: Sequence at one end of the junction differs from germline and may be a read error. This chain connects TRBV9 to TRBJ1-1; D remains unclear. CDR1 SGDLS and CDR2 YYNGEE come from the germline V gene. This CDR3 comprises 13 residues. The CDR3 coding sequence is TGTGCCAGCAGCTTGAGGCTGAACACAGAAGCTTTCTTT. It yields the protein CASSLRLNTEAFF.

At least ten counts were recorded for this clonotype. The gene calls are TRBV5-1 and TRBJ1-1; TRBD1 matches 8 bases. Germline V gene sequence: CDR1 SGHRS, CDR2 YFSETQ. The CDR3 is 15 amino acids. The junction had 6 bases not matched to a gene; V was cut back by 4 bases and J by 1 base. In DNA form, the CDR3 reads TGCGCCAGCAGCGGACAGGGCGGCGGGAACACTGAAGCTTTCTTT. Encoded protein: CASSGQGGGNTEAFF.

This clonotype was seen at least ten times. This chain links TRBV20-1 with TRBJ2-5; 7 bases agree with TRBD1. Germline V gene data show CDR1 as DFQATT and CDR2 as SNEGSKA (reference sequence). This CDR3 has 12 residues. Trimming cost V 6 bases and J 2 bases; bases outside gene matches: 3. CDR3 region: CSASGQQETQYF. Written as DNA, the CDR3 is TGCAGTGCCTCGGGACAGCAAGAGACCCAGTACTTC.